This T cell receptor (beta chain) stems from a study of blood T cell repertoires in COVID-19. Per the germline V gene, CDR1 is MDHEN and CDR2 is SYDVKM. The CDR3 loop spans 14 amino acids. The V and J ends lost 6 bases and 8 bases, in that order; junction bases with no gene match: 8. Seattle patient enrollment occurred during active infection, with longitudinal follow-up thereafter. Sequencing was performed with immunoSEQ multiplex PCR; in TCRdb, only in-frame clones are kept and a portion is missing. The sample carries 150,000 to 200,000 clones, around 84% recorded once. The sample comprised peripheral blood. This rearrangement joins TRBV28 to TRBJ2-4, with TRBD1 matching 9 bases. The clonotype comes from a woman in her 70s with COVID-19, enrolled during active disease. CDR3 sequence reads: CASSVKQGADIQYF. The DNA of the CDR3 is TGTGCCAGCAGCGTAAAACAGGGGGCGGACATTCAGTACTTC.